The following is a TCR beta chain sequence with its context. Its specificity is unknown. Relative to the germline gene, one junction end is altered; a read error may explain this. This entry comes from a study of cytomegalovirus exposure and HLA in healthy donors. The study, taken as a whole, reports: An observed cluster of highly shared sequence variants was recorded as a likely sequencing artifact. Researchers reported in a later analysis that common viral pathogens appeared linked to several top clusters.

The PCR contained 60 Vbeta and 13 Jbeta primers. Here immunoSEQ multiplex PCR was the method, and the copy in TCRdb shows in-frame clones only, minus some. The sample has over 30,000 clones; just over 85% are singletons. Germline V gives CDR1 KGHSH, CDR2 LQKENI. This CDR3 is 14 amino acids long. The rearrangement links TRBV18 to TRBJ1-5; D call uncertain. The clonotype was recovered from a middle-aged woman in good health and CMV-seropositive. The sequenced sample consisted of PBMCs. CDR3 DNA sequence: TGTACCAGCTCACCCTCCCTAGGCAATCAGCCCCAGCATTTT. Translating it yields CTSSPSLGNQPQHF.